This TCR beta chain was captured by sequencing in a study of blood T cell repertoires in COVID-19. Overall study: Researchers got acute and convalescent COVID-19 samples from the United States, Italy and Spain. The cDNA or gDNA used as material had been derived from T cells, B-cell-depleted T cells, or PBMCs.

The CDR3 extends over 16 amino acids. Germline values: CDR1 SGHTA, CDR2 FQGNSA. V trimming: 5 bases; J trimming: 3 bases; junction bases outside the gene matches: 10. Per the study methods: From reference gene primer amplification, estimates of nucleated cell counts were derived. Profiled with immunoSEQ multiplex PCR; TCRdb holds only in-frame clones, not every one. V, J and clone size are those of that table, while D and trimming were read from the DNA. The sample lists about 81,000 clones; around 88% were seen once. This receptor was obtained from a woman of 80 years or more with acute or convalescent COVID-19. The V and J genes are TRBV7-2 and TRBJ2-7, with 10 bases lining up with TRBD1. Specimen: peripheral blood. DNA for the CDR3: TGTGCCAGCAGCCGGACAGGGGGAGGTGTGGACTACGAGCAGTACTTC. As protein: CASSRTGGGVDYEQYF.